This record looks at one TCR beta chain sequence and its context. PCR amplification relied on 60 Vbeta primers (plus 13 Jbeta primers). Data came from immunoSEQ multiplex PCR; TCRdb stores just in-frame clones and leaves some out. The listing records some 41,000 clones. CDR1 and CDR2 (germline): SGHAT, FQDESV (reference sequence). The CDR3 loop spans 12 amino acids. V lost 8 bases and J 4 bases, leaving 11 bases between the germline ends. These data originate in a study of cytomegalovirus exposure and HLA in healthy donors. The sequencing sample was made of PBMCs. This receptor was identified in a male donor in good health and CMV-seronegative. The rearrangement joins TRBV11-1 to TRBJ2-5, with no clear D. This chain's CDR3 is CASLRSGETQYF. In DNA form, the CDR3 reads TGTGCCAGCTTGCGGTCGGGAGAGACCCAGTACTTC.